This TCR beta chain comes out of a study of cytomegalovirus exposure and HLA in healthy donors. The CDR3 has 13 amino acids. Germline CDR1 and CDR2: SQVTM and ANQGSEA. With 1 base clipped from V and 5 bases from J, the junction kept 2 bases outside the gene matches. Researchers ran the PCR with 60 Vbeta and 13 Jbeta primers. Some clones are missing from TCRdb's copy, which holds only in-frame ones; the method was immunoSEQ multiplex PCR. The sample contains more than 100,000 clones, approximately 77% of which appear only once. The TCR was taken from a woman in her thirties or forties in good health and CMV-seronegative. This chain links TRBV29-1 with TRBJ1-5; 7 bases agree with TRBD1. The sample comprised PBMCs. CDR3 amino acids: CSVEGQGYQPQHF. The CDR3 nucleotides read TGCAGCGTTGAAGGACAGGGATATCAGCCCCAGCATTTT. Based on the CDR3 plus reference TRBV29-1 and TRBJ1-5, the full variable domain is SAVISQKPSRDICQRGTSLTIQCQVDSQVTMMFWYRQQPGQSLTLIATANQGSEATYESGFVIDKFPISRPNLTFSTLTVSNMSPEDSSIYLCSVEGQGYQPQHFGDGTRLSIL.